A selection of T cell receptor beta chains follows, all from one sample in a study of response to subunit inactivated influenza vaccine. One entry per CDR3 protein results from TCRdb running MiXCR on the RT-PCR reads. The repertoire consists of over 650,000 distinct CDR3 sequences, with roughly 18% occurring once and the leading ten covering under 13%. Sequencing used PBMCs from blood, obtained around 5 days after vaccination. Source of these receptors: a man aged 50 to 60 who received an inactivated influenza vaccine. CDR3s include the opening cysteine and the closing phenylalanine or tryptophan. Each record gives: D gene, J gene, clone size, V gene, CDR3 DNA, CDR3 protein. The D gene is left open where the match is weak. Clone size is stated in some rows and not others, as once, few, many or a class when expanded.

D: -
J: TRBJ2-7
size: -
V: TRBV5-1
DNA: TGCGCCAGCAGCTTGTTCGCATCGAGGGGTTACGGAGACTCCTACGAGCAGTACTTC
CDR3: CASSLFASRGYGDSYEQYF

D: -
J: TRBJ2-7
size: few
V: TRBV4-1
DNA: TGCGCCAGCAGCCAAGATTATCGCAGGGCCTCCTACGAGCAGTACTTC
CDR3: CASSQDYRRASYEQYF

D: -
J: TRBJ2-7
size: -
V: TRBV10-3
DNA: TGTGCCATCAGGAACGTGTACGAGCAGTACTTC
CDR3: CAIRNVYEQYF

D: -
J: TRBJ2-2
size: -
V: TRBV10-1
DNA: TGCGCCAGCAGCGAACAGGTGAACACCGGGGAGCTGTTTTTT
CDR3: CASSEQVNTGELFF

D: TRBD2
J: TRBJ2-1
size: -
V: TRBV20-1
DNA: TGCAGTGCTAGTAGGACTAGCGGGACCCCCGGTGAGCAGTTCTTC
CDR3: CSASRTSGTPGEQFF

D: TRBD2
J: TRBJ2-2
size: -
V: TRBV28
DNA: TGTGCCAGCACCCCTAACCTCGGGACTAGCGGGAGGTCACTGTTTTTT
CDR3: CASTPNLGTSGRSLFF

D: -
J: TRBJ2-3
size: few
V: TRBV5-6
DNA: TGTGCCAGCAGCTTGGTCGGGAGCGGCACAGATACGCAGTATTTT
CDR3: CASSLVGSGTDTQYF

D: TRBD2
J: TRBJ2-1
size: many
V: TRBV15
DNA: TGTGCCACCAGCAGAGATCGGGTAGTCGGGGGGGAGCAGTTCTTC
CDR3: CATSRDRVVGGEQFF

D: TRBD1
J: TRBJ1-5
size: -
V: TRBV7-2
DNA: TGTGCCAGCAGCTCCCAAACAGGGGCCAATCAGCCCCAGCATTTT
CDR3: CASSSQTGANQPQHF

D: -
J: TRBJ2-5
size: -
V: TRBV4-3
DNA: TGCGCCAGCAGCCAAGATGTGCGGGAGACCCAGTACTTC
CDR3: CASSQDVRETQYF

D: -
J: TRBJ2-5
size: few
V: TRBV6-2/TRBV6-3
DNA: TGTGCCAGCAACACCCTCTCTCGACGTTCTAGCGCGGAGACCCAGTACTTC
CDR3: CASNTLSRRSSAETQYF

D: TRBD1
J: TRBJ1-4
size: -
V: TRBV28
DNA: TGTGCCAGCAGTTCGGATCAGGGGGCAACTAATGAAAAACTGTTTTTT
CDR3: CASSSDQGATNEKLFF

D: -
J: TRBJ2-1
size: -
V: TRBV6-6
DNA: TGTGCCAGCAGAGACTATGCCAATGAGCAGTTCTTC
CDR3: CASRDYANEQFF

D: TRBD1
J: TRBJ2-1
size: many
V: TRBV12-3/TRBV12-4
DNA: TGTGCCAGCAGCACCGGGACAGAATCTTACAATGAGCAGTTCTTC
CDR3: CASSTGTESYNEQFF

D: TRBD1
J: TRBJ1-2
size: few
V: TRBV7-9
DNA: TGTGCCAGCAGCTCGGGACAGGGGCGAAACTATGGCTACACCTTC
CDR3: CASSSGQGRNYGYTF

D: -
J: TRBJ2-1
size: -
V: TRBV6-2/TRBV6-3
DNA: TGTGCCAGCAGCAATGGGAACAGGGACCCCTACAATGAGCAGTTCTTC
CDR3: CASSNGNRDPYNEQFF

D: -
J: TRBJ2-7
size: few
V: TRBV7-6
DNA: TGTGCCAGCAGCCCCATAGACGACCCCTACGAGCAGTACTTC
CDR3: CASSPIDDPYEQYF

D: -
J: TRBJ1-4
size: -
V: TRBV3-1
DNA: TGTGCCAGCAGCCAAGAAAGGGGCAGGGTAGCCGAAAAACTGTTTTTT
CDR3: CASSQERGRVAEKLFF

D: -
J: TRBJ2-7
size: few
V: TRBV6-1
DNA: TGTGCCAGCAGTAAAGGAGGGGGCTCCTACGAGCAGTACTTC
CDR3: CASSKGGGSYEQYF

D: -
J: TRBJ2-2
size: once
V: TRBV7-3
DNA: TGTGCCAGCAGCCCGCGTGGCACTTCGAACACCGGGGAGCTGTTTTTT
CDR3: CASSPRGTSNTGELFF

D: TRBD2
J: TRBJ2-1
size: few
V: TRBV5-6
DNA: TGTGCCAGCAGCTCGAATCCTAGCGGATACAATGAGCAGTTCTTC
CDR3: CASSSNPSGYNEQFF

D: -
J: TRBJ1-4
size: -
V: TRBV7-2
DNA: TGTGCCAGCAGCTTAGCGCACACAGGAAAACTGTTTTTT
CDR3: CASSLAHTGKLFF

D: -
J: TRBJ2-3
size: few
V: TRBV20-1
DNA: TGCAGTGCTAGAGTTGAAGCGAGCGTTAGCACAGATACGCAGTATTTT
CDR3: CSARVEASVSTDTQYF

D: -
J: TRBJ2-3
size: few
V: TRBV11-2
DNA: TGTGCCAGCAGCCAAACACCCACAACACTAAGCACAGATACGCAGTATTTT
CDR3: CASSQTPTTLSTDTQYF

D: -
J: TRBJ2-7
size: few
V: TRBV3-1
DNA: TGTGCCAGCAGCCAAGAGGATAGCTCCTACGAGCAGTACTTC
CDR3: CASSQEDSSYEQYF

D: -
J: TRBJ2-7
size: -
V: TRBV20-1
DNA: TGCAGTGCTAGAGATCGAGGCGGAGTTAGACCGAACTACGAGCAGTACTTC
CDR3: CSARDRGGVRPNYEQYF

D: TRBD1
J: TRBJ2-7
size: few
V: TRBV6-2/TRBV6-3
DNA: TGTGCCAGCAGCGACGGCGACAGGGGGTCCTACGAGCAGTACTTC
CDR3: CASSDGDRGSYEQYF